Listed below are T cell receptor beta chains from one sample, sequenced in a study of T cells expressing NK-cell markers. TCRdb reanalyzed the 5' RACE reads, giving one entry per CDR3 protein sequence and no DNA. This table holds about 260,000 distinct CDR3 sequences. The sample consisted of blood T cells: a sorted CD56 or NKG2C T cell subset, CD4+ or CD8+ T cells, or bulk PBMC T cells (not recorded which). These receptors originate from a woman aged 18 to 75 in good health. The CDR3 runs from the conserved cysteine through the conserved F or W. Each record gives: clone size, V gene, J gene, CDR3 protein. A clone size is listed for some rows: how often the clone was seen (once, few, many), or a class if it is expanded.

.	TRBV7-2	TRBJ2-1	CASSVLAGGGNEQFF
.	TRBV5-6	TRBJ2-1	CASSPLSYNEQFF
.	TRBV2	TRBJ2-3	CASSDVSFTDTQYF
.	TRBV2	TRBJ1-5	CASSESPTASYSNQPQHF
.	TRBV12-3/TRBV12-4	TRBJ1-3	CASSFAAGSGNTIYF
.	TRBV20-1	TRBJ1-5	CSASLRGKGDQPQHF
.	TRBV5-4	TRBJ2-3	CASSLGGQLTDTQYF
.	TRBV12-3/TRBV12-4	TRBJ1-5	CASGKQALNQPQHF
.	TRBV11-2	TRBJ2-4	CASSAKWDRWSTLAKNIQYF
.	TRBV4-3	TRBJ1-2	CASSQGGDRGTNYGYTF
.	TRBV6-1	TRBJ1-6	CASSPGQGKSPLHF
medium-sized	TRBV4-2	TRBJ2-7	CASSQAAGQAGYEQYF
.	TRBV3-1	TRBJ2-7	CASSQTGTLPIYEQYF
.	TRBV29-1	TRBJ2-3	CSVEYQTTDTQYF
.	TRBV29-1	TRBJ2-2	CSARSQGSTGELFF
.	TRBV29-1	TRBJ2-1	CSVELVLPYNEQFF
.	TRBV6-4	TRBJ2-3	CASSPTGSTDTQYF
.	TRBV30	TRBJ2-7	CAWRVAGGPSYEQYF
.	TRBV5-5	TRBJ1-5	CASSLGGLGWNQPQHF
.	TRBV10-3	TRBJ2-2	CAISPSLGTGELFF
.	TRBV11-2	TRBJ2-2	CASSSDYSGELFF
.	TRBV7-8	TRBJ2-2	CASSLVPNPGHITGELFF
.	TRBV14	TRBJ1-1	CASSREGTANTEAFF
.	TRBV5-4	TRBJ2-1	CASSFSQGVVGNEQFF
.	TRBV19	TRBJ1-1	CASSTTHRAWSTEAFF
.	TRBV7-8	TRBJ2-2	CASSLQVSRTPGELFF
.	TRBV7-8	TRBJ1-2	CASSRTGGIYGYTF
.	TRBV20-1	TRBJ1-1	CSARDRTRDSKTFF
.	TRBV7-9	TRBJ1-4	CAVQAGNEKLFF
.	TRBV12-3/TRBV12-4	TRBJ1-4	CASSLELSATNEKLFF
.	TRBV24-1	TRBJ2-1	CATSGYPTSQREKVDEQFF
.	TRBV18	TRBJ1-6	CASSPTGEDSPLHF
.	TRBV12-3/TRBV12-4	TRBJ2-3	CASSSLAARTDTQYF
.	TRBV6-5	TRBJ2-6	CASSYGGTGANVLTF
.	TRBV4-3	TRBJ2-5	CASSRQQGQETQYF
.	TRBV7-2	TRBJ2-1	CASSLGQGLERFF
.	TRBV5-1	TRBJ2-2	CASSRGTARSAGELFF
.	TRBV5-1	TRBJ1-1	CASSSAQGANTEAFF
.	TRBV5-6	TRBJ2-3	CASSRTTGSTDTQYF
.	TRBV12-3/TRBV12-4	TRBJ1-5	CASSSRGSKGQPQHF
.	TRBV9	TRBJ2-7	CASSATGTALYEQYF
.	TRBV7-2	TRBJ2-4	CASSFTGSAKNIQYF
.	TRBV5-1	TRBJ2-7	CASSSTGSYEQYF
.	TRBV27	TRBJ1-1	CASSPDRRNTEAFF
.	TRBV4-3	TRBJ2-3	CASSQGPTSGGAGRTDTQYF
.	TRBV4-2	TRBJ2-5	CASSGRLAGHQETQYF
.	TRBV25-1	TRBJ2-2	CASSLDLSTGELFF
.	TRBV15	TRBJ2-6	CATSRDLGQRGSGANVLTF
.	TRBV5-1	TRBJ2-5	CASSRPGTSKETQYF